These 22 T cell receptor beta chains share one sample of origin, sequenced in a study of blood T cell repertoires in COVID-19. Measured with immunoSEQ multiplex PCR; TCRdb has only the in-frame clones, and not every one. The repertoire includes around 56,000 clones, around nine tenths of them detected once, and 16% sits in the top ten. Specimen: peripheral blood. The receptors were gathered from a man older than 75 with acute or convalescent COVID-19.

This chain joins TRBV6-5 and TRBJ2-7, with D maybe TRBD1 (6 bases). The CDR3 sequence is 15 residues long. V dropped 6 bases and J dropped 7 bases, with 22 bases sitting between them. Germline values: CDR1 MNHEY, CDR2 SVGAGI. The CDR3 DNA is TGTGCCAGCAGAATAGGACAGAGCCCAATTGGGGAGCAGTACTTC. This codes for CASRIGQSPIGEQYF.

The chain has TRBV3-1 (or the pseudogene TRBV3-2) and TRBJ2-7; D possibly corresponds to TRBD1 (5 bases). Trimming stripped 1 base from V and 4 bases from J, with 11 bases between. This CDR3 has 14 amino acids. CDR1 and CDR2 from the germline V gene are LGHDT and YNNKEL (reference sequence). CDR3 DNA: TGTGCCAGCAGCCAAGGACAGCCCGTTTACGAGCAGTACTTC. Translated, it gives CASSQGQPVYEQYF.

In DNA, the CDR3 is TGTGCCTGGAGTGCGGGGTGGGAGCGCACAGATACGCAGTATTTT. Protein: CAWSAGWERTDTQYF. The chain couples TRBV30 to TRBJ2-3; D might be TRBD2 (5 bases). The CDR3 totals 15 residues. Trimming removed 1 base at V and 1 base at J, with 12 bases between. Germline V gene lookup returns CDR1 GTSNPN and CDR2 SVGIG (reference sequence).

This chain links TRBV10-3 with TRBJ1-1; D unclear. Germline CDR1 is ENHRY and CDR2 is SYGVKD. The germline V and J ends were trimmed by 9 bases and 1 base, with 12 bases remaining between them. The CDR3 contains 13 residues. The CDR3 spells CAMRPQANTEAFF. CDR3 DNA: TGTGCCATGAGGCCACAAGCGAACACTGAAGCTTTCTTT.

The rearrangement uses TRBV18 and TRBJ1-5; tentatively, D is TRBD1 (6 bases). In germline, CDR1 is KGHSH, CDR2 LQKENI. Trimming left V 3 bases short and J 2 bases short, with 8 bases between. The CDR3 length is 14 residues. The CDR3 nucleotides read TGTGCCAGCTCACCTTCAGGGGGCAATCAGCCCCAGCATTTT. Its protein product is CASSPSGGNQPQHF.

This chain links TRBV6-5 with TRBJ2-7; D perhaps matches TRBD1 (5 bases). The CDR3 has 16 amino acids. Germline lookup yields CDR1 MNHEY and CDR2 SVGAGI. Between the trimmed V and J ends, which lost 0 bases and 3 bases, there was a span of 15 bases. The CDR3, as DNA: TGTGCCAGCAGTTACTCAAGACGGGCAGGGTACTACGAGCAGTACTTC. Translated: CASSYSRRAGYYEQYF.

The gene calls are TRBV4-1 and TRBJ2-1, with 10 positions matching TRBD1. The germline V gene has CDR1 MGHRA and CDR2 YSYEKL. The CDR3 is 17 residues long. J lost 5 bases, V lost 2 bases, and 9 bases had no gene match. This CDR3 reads CASSQWGTGAMNNEQFF. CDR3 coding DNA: TGCGCCAGCAGCCAATGGGGGACAGGGGCTATGAACAATGAGCAGTTCTTC.

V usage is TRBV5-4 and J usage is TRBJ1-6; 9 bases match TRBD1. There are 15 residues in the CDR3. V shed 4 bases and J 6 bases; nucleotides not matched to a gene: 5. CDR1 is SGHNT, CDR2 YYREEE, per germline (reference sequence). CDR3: CASSGGDRVNSPLHF. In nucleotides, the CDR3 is TGTGCCAGCAGCGGTGGGGACAGGGTTAATTCACCCCTCCACTTT. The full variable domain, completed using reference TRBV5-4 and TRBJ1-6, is ETGVTQSPTHLIKTRGQQVTLRCSSQSGHNTVSWYQQALGQGPQFIFQYYREEENGRGNFPPRFSGLQFPNYSSELNVNALELDDSALYLCASSGGDRVNSPLHFGNGTRLTVT.

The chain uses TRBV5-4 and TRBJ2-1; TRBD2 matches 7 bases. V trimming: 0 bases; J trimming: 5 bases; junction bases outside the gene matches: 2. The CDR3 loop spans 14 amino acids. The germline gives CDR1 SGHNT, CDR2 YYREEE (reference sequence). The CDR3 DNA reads TGTGCCAGCAGCTTGGGGCTAGCGGACAATGAGCAGTTCTTC. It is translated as CASSLGLADNEQFF. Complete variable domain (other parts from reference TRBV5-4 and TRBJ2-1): ETGVTQSPTHLIKTRGQQVTLRCSSQSGHNTVSWYQQALGQGPQFIFQYYREEENGRGNFPPRFSGLQFPNYSSELNVNALELDDSALYLCASSLGLADNEQFFGPGTRLTVL.

The CDR3 DNA sequence: TGTGCCAGCAGACAGGGGACGGTAAACTCCTACGAGCAGTACTTC. The encoded protein is CASRQGTVNSYEQYF. The chain uses TRBV2 and TRBJ2-7; TRBD1 agrees at 7 bases. CDR1 is SNHLY and CDR2 is FYNNEI in the germline V gene. The CDR3 extends over 15 amino acids. V trimming: 6 bases; J trimming: 0 bases; junction bases outside the gene matches: 8.

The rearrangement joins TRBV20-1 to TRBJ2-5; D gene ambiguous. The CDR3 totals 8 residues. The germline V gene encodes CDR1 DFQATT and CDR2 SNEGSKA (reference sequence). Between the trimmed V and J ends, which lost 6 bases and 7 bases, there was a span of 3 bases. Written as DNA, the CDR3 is TGCAGTGCCGTGACCCAGTACTTC. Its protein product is CSAVTQYF.

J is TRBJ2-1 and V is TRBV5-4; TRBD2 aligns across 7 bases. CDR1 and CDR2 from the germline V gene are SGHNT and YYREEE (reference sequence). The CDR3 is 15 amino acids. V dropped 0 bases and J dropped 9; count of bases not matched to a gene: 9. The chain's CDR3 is CASSLGGAVAGEQFF. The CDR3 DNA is TGTGCCAGCAGCTTGGGTGGTGCGGTAGCGGGTGAGCAGTTCTTC.

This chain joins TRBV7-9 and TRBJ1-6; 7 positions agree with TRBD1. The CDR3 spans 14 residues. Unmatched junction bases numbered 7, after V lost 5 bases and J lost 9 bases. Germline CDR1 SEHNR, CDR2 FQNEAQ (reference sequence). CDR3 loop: CASSAGAGGSPLHF. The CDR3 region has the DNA TGTGCCAGCAGCGCCGGGGCAGGGGGTTCACCCCTCCACTTT.

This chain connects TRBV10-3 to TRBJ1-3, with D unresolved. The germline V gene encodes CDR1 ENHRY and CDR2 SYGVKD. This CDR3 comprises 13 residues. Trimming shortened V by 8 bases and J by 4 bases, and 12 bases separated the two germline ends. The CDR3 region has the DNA TGTGCCATCCATGGAACAGCAGGAAACACCATATATTTT. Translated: CAIHGTAGNTIYF.

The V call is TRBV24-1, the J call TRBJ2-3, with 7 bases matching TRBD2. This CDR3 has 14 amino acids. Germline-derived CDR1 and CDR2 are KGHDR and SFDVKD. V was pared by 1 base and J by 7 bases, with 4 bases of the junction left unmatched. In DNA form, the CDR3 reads TGTGCCACCAGTGATTTTGGGACTACAAATACGCAGTATTTT. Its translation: CATSDFGTTNTQYF.

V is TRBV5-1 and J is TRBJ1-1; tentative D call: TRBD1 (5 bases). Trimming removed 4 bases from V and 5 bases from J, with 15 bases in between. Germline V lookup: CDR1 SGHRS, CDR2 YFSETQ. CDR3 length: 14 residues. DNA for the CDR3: TGCGCCAGCAGCGGTGGGACTTTAGGGACTGAAGCTTTCTTT. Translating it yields CASSGGTLGTEAFF.

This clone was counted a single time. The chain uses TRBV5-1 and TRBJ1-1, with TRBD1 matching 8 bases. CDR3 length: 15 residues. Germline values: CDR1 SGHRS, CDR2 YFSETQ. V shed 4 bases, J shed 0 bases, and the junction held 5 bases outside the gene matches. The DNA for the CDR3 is TGCGCCAGCAGCGAGACAGGGGAGGTGAACACTGAAGCTTTCTTT. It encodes CASSETGEVNTEAFF.

DNA of the CDR3: TGTGCCAGCAAGTTGGAACTACCTTCCTACGAGCAGTACTTC. Protein: CASKLELPSYEQYF. The chain links TRBV6-5 to TRBJ2-7; unclear D gene. Germline V gene lookup returns CDR1 MNHEY and CDR2 SVGAGI. The CDR3 length is 14 residues. V lost 7 bases and J 1 base, leaving 14 bases between the germline ends.

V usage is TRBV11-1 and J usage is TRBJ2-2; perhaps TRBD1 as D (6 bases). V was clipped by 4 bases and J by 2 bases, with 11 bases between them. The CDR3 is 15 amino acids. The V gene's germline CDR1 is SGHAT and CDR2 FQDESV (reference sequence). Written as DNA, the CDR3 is TGTGCCAGCAGCTCAACAGGGTTAAACACCGGGGAGCTGTTTTTT. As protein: CASSSTGLNTGELFF. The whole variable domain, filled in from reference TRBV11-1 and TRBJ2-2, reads EAEVAQSPRYKITEKSQAVAFWCDPISGHATLYWYRQILGQGPELLVQFQDESVVDDSQLPKDRFSAERLKGVDSTLKIQPAELGDSAMYLCASSSTGLNTGELFFGEGSRLTVL.

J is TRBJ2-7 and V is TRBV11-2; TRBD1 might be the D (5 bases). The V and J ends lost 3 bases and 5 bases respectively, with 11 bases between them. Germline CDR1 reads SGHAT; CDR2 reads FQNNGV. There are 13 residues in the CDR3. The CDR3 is CASSFTGGHEQYF. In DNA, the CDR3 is TGTGCCAGCAGCTTCACAGGTGGCCACGAGCAGTACTTC.

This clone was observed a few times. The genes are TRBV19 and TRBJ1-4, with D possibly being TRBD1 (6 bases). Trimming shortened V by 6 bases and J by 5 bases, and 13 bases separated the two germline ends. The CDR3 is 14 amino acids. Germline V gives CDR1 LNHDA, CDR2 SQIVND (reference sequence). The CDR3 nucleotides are TGTGCCAGTAGCTCCGGGACACCAAATGAAAAACTGTTTTTT. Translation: CASSSGTPNEKLFF.

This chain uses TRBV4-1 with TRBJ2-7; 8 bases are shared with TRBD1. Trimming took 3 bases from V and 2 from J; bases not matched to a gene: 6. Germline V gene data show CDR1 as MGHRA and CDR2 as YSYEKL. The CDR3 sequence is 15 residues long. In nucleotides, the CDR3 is TGCGCCAGCAGCCAGGCACAGGGGGGTCCCTACGAGCAGTACTTC. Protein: CASSQAQGGPYEQYF.